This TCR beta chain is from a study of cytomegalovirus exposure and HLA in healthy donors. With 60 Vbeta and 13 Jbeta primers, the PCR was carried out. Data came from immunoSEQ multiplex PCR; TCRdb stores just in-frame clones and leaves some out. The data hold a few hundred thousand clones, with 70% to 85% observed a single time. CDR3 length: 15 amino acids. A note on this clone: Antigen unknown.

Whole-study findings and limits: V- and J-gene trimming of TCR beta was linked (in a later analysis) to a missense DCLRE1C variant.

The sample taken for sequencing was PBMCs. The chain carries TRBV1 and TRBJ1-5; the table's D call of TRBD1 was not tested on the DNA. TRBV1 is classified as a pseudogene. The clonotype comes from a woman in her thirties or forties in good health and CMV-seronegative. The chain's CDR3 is CTSSQRDRVNQPQHF. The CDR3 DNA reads TGCACCAGCAGCCAACGTGACAGGGTCAATCAGCCCCAGCATTTT.